Included here is one T cell receptor (beta chain) sequence, with context. The antigen is not known. Study findings and constraints: Tumor-infiltrating Treg TCR alpha and beta sequences overlapped most with tumor naive CD4+ T cells, then blood naive. Whole repertoires were not studied in the larger cohort, only one V-J beta rearrangement.

TCRdb redid the calling of the 5' RACE reads with MiXCR, one entry per CDR3 protein. The sample yields about 40,000 distinct CDR3 sequences, about 20% seen once. The CDR3 spans 11 residues. J was trimmed by 2 bases and V by 10 bases; bases with no gene match: 2. The chain joins TRBV12-3 or TRBV12-4 to TRBJ2-7; 7 nucleotides agree with TRBD2. The receptor was isolated from a female donor with breast cancer. The material sequenced was naive CD4+ T cells sorted from a lymph node. The subset denotes: naive CD4+ T cells, CD4+CD45RA+CD25-. CDR3 nucleotide sequence: TGTGCCAACGCGGGGGCCTACGAGCAGTACTTC. Encoded protein: CANAGAYEQYF.